This TCR beta chain was identified during a study of human T cells and chemical hapten exposure. The V gene's germline CDR1 is SGHNT and CDR2 YYREEE (reference sequence). Trimming pared 3 bases from V and 7 bases from J, leaving 20 bases between. The length of the CDR3 is 16 residues. TCRdb ran MiXCR on the RACE reads and lists one entry per CDR3 protein. The top ten clones hold 3.1% of a sample with approximately 120,000 distinct CDR3 sequences, approximately 8.8% of them seen once. This clonotype was recorded at least ten times. The antigen is undetermined. As for time point: patch test 2, 6 weeks after DPC sensitization. Treatment indicated: therapeutic diphenylcyclopropenone sensitization with weekly scalp DPC. Study-wide points: Unchanged with DPC sensitization were TCRs above 1 in 1000 frequency. Positive correlation was observed between PT1 expanded TCR counts and patch test score.

This material consisted of whole blood, taken in connection with sensitization to the hapten diphenylcyclopropenone (DPC). The TCR comes from a woman aged 40-49 years with alopecia areata. Some clones in this sample may be carry-over from other donors' samples. The V call is TRBV5-4, the J call TRBJ2-1, with a weak D call TRBD1 (7 bases). In nucleotides, the CDR3 is TGTGCCAGCAGCTCCCCGGGGGACAGAGTGATTAATGAGCAGTTCTTC. Its protein product is CASSSPGDRVINEQFF.